A selection of T cell receptor beta chains follows, all from one sample in a study of T cells in Graves' hyperthyroidism and ophthalmopathy. TCRdb reprocessed the multiplex PCR reads via MiXCR and lists one record per CDR3 protein. Here the sample spans about 760,000 distinct CDR3 sequences, approximately 40% being singletons. The sample consisted of blood. The receptor set was obtained from a woman between 40 and 50 years old with Graves' hyperthyroidism. Both conserved end residues are part of each CDR3. A D gene is named only where the DNA matches it firmly. Clone sizes are given selectively: once, few, many, or a class where the clone is expanded.

V: TRBV7-9
J: TRBJ1-1
D: .
size: .
CDR3: CAIPHWRMNTEAFF
DNA: TGTGCCATACCCCACTGGCGAATGAACACTGAAGCTTTCTTT

V: TRBV2
J: TRBJ1-4
D: .
size: .
CDR3: CASQTAGNEKLFF
DNA: TGTGCCAGCCAGACAGCCGGAAATGAAAAACTGTTTTTT

V: TRBV7-9
J: TRBJ2-1
D: .
size: few
CDR3: CASSLNDGHEQFF
DNA: TGTGCCAGCAGCCTAAACGATGGGCATGAGCAGTTCTTC

V: TRBV10-3
J: TRBJ2-2
D: .
size: many
CDR3: CASSAFSTGELFF
DNA: TGTGCCAGCAGTGCCTTTAGCACCGGGGAGCTGTTTTTT

V: TRBV5-4
J: TRBJ2-5
D: TRBD2
size: few
CDR3: CASSTRLASQETQYF
DNA: TGTGCCAGCAGCACCAGACTAGCGTCCCAAGAGACCCAGTACTTC

V: TRBV7-6
J: TRBJ1-6
D: .
size: .
CDR3: CASSDHRVDSPLHF
DNA: TGTGCCAGCAGCGACCACAGGGTCGATTCACCCCTCCACTTT

V: TRBV29-1
J: TRBJ1-2
D: .
size: many
CDR3: CSVEKGVYGYTF
DNA: TGCAGCGTTGAGAAGGGGGTCTATGGCTACACCTTC

V: TRBV5-6
J: TRBJ1-6
D: .
size: few
CDR3: CASSLEGAQSPLHF
DNA: TGTGCCAGCAGCTTAGAAGGGGCTCAGTCACCCCTCCACTTT

V: TRBV30
J: TRBJ2-7
D: .
size: .
CDR3: CAWSSQISEQYF
DNA: TGTGCCTGGAGTTCCCAGATCTCCGAGCAGTACTTC

V: TRBV12-3/TRBV12-4
J: TRBJ1-2
D: .
size: few
CDR3: CASLTLADYGYTF
DNA: TGTGCCAGCTTAACGTTGGCGGACTATGGCTACACCTTC

V: TRBV15
J: TRBJ1-5
D: TRBD1
size: .
CDR3: CATSSSSGGQPQHF
DNA: TGTGCCACCAGCAGCTCCTCAGGGGGTCAGCCCCAGCATTTT

V: TRBV29-1
J: TRBJ1-2
D: .
size: many
CDR3: CSVDSWIHYGYTF
DNA: TGCAGCGTTGATAGCTGGATTCACTATGGCTACACCTTC

V: TRBV7-8
J: TRBJ1-5
D: .
size: many
CDR3: CASSPEGSQPQHF
DNA: TGTGCCAGCAGCCCAGAAGGGAGTCAGCCCCAGCATTTT

V: TRBV5-1
J: TRBJ1-6
D: .
size: few
CDR3: CASSPWSRDDSPLHF
DNA: TGCGCCAGCAGCCCTTGGAGCAGGGACGATTCACCCCTCCACTTT

V: TRBV7-8
J: TRBJ1-4
D: .
size: many
CDR3: CASSLSSGEKLFF
DNA: TGTGCCAGCAGCTTATCCTCTGGGGAAAAACTGTTTTTT

V: TRBV6-2/TRBV6-3
J: TRBJ2-1
D: .
size: .
CDR3: CAITGGDVNEQFF
DNA: TGTGCCATCACAGGCGGGGACGTCAATGAGCAGTTCTTC

V: TRBV6-5
J: TRBJ1-2
D: TRBD1
size: .
CDR3: CASSYATGGGYTF
DNA: TGTGCCAGCAGTTATGCTACAGGGGGCGGCTACACCTTC

V: TRBV10-3
J: TRBJ1-2
D: .
size: many
CDR3: CAISGRQELRGYTF
DNA: TGTGCCATCAGTGGCCGGCAGGAGCTACGGGGCTACACCTTC

V: TRBV25-1
J: TRBJ2-5
D: TRBD2
size: .
CDR3: CASSDRGLAGKEAQYF
DNA: TGTGCCAGCAGTGACCGGGGGCTAGCGGGGAAAGAGGCCCAGTACTTC

V: TRBV5-6
J: TRBJ2-7
D: TRBD2
size: many
CDR3: CASSLALAGGHYEQYF
DNA: TGTGCCAGCAGCTTGGCTCTAGCGGGAGGACACTACGAGCAGTACTTC

V: TRBV29-1
J: TRBJ1-2
D: .
size: few
CDR3: CSGRTSYGYTF
DNA: TGCAGCGGCCGGACATCTTATGGCTACACCTTC

V: TRBV9
J: TRBJ1-1
D: .
size: many
CDR3: CASGTPNTEAFF
DNA: TGTGCCAGCGGGACACCGAACACTGAAGCTTTCTTT

V: TRBV7-6
J: TRBJ2-5
D: .
size: many
CDR3: CASSLAGGEETQYF
DNA: TGTGCCAGCAGCTTAGCTGGCGGCGAAGAGACCCAGTACTTC

V: TRBV20-1
J: TRBJ1-4
D: .
size: many
CDR3: CSAHSSGGKLFF
DNA: TGCAGTGCCCACTCGTCCGGGGGGAAACTGTTTTTT

V: TRBV6-2/TRBV6-3
J: TRBJ2-5
D: TRBD2
size: few
CDR3: CASSTRILATTETQYF
DNA: TGTGCCAGCAGCACCCGAATACTAGCGACGACGGAGACCCAGTACTTC

V: TRBV15
J: TRBJ2-7
D: .
size: .
CDR3: CATSRGSGTSRGEQYF
DNA: TGTGCCACCAGCAGAGGTTCAGGGACTTCAAGGGGCGAGCAGTACTTC